The present T cell receptor (beta chain) was sequenced within a study of tumor-infiltrating lymphocytes in primary liver carcinoma. From approximately 550 ng of total RNA, TCR beta-specific cDNA was reverse-transcribed using a constant-region primer. Construction of TCR beta libraries relied on three successive nested multiplex PCR rounds employing slightly modified ARM-PCR. TRBV1-TRBV30 forward primers paired with a C-beta reverse primer were used in the first two PCR rounds, which ran about 11 cycles each. TCRdb reprocessed the multiplex PCR reads with MiXCR, giving one entry per CDR3 protein. The sample yields 310,000 or so distinct CDR3 sequences, roughly 61% seen once. With respect to this clonotype: A clone one base away is much larger, so this may be a read error.

They got blood RNA out of unsorted whole blood and also pulled out germline DNA. The V end lost 7 bases, the J end lost 6 bases, and 10 bases lay between the germline ends. The CDR3 is 11 amino acids. The rearrangement links TRBV12-3 or TRBV12-4 to TRBJ2-7; D gene uncertain. Sample: peripheral blood. This receptor was obtained from a man aged 35 to 55 with primary liver carcinoma and hepatitis B virus infection. This CDR3 reads CASTKGCEQYF. The CDR3 region has the DNA TGTGCCAGCACCAAAGGTTGCGAGCAGTACTTC.